The 7 T cell receptor beta chains reported below all come from one sample, sequenced in a study of beta chain features in type 1 diabetes. Findings of the study overall: Moderately but significantly shorter TCRB CDR3s were found in Type 1 diabetes patients in all four CD4+ subsets.

Their recognized antigens are unknown. Expressed TCRB transcripts were sequenced because the entire RNA isolate underwent reverse transcription. Data came from immunoSEQ multiplex PCR; TCRdb stores just in-frame clones and leaves some out. The profile shows 150,000 to 200,000 clones, approximately 10% of them singletons. The material sequenced was central memory CD4+ T cells from blood. All receptors come from a woman aged 25 to 39 with type 1 diabetes.

This clone turned up a few times. This chain links TRBV19 with TRBJ1-1; the D gene is possibly TRBD1 (5 bases). This CDR3 has 14 residues. Trimming shortened V by 3 bases and J by 3 bases, and 11 bases separated the two germline ends. Per the germline V gene, CDR1 is LNHDA and CDR2 is SQIVND (reference sequence). This chain's CDR3 is CASSISGPDTEAFF. The DNA of the CDR3 is TGTGCCAGTAGTATCTCAGGGCCAGACACTGAAGCTTTCTTT.

This clone was seen a few times. The chain recombines TRBV11-3 with TRBJ1-1; D perhaps matches TRBD1 (5 bases). CDR3 length: 13 amino acids. CDR1 SGHNT and CDR2 YENEEA come from the germline V gene. V was trimmed by 3 bases and J by 2 bases, leaving 7 bases between them. The CDR3 DNA is TGTGCCAGCAGCTTCGACAGAAACACTGAAGCTTTCTTT. This sequence encodes CASSFDRNTEAFF.

This clone was detected only a few times. The chain uses TRBV28 and TRBJ2-3, with D perhaps matching TRBD1 (5 bases). The CDR3 is 15 amino acids. V was cut by 7 bases and J by 2 bases, with 16 bases left in between. Germline V gives CDR1 MDHEN, CDR2 SYDVKM. The DNA of the CDR3 is TGTGCCAGCACCTCCAGGGTTAGGGCCACAGATACGCAGTATTTT. It yields the protein CASTSRVRATDTQYF. Full variable domain (remainder filled in from reference TRBV28 and TRBJ2-3): DVKVTQSSRYLVKRTGEKVFLECVQDMDHENMFWYRQDPGLGLRLIYFSYDVKMKEKGDIPEGYSVSREKKERFSLILESASTNQTSMYLCASTSRVRATDTQYFGPGTRLTVL.

The chain employs TRBV14 and TRBJ2-7; 8 nucleotides align to TRBD1. The CDR3 runs to 14 residues. J gave up 2 bases and V 4 bases, and 4 bases lay outside the gene matches. Germline values: CDR1 SGHDN, CDR2 FVKESK. The CDR3 region is CASSPRQGTYEQYF. In DNA form, the CDR3 reads TGTGCCAGCAGCCCGCGACAGGGGACCTACGAGCAGTACTTC.

The table lists this clone with a few counts. The V and J genes are TRBV28 and TRBJ1-5; D gene ambiguous. The CDR3 length is 18 residues. Trimming took off 1 base at V and 0 bases at J, with 16 bases between the two ends. Per the germline V gene, CDR1 is MDHEN and CDR2 is SYDVKM. The CDR3 nucleotides are TGTGCCAGCAGTTTATTGGGTCTGTCGGGAGATAGCAATCAGCCCCAGCATTTT. Translation gives CASSLLGLSGDSNQPQHF.

This chain uses TRBV5-1 with TRBJ2-3; 7 nucleotides agree with TRBD2. Germline V gene lookup returns CDR1 SGHRS and CDR2 YFSETQ. The CDR3 totals 15 residues. The J segment lost 5 bases and the V segment lost 4 bases, leaving 10 bases of the junction unmatched. CDR3 DNA: TGCGCCAGCAGCCCCGGCGGGAGCTCGGGAGATACGCAGTATTTT. Translated, it gives CASSPGGSSGDTQYF.

The V gene is TRBV6-1, the J gene TRBJ1-5; no clear D. The CDR3 covers 14 residues. V was clipped by 4 bases and J by 0 bases, with 7 bases between them. CDR1 and CDR2 (germline): MNHNS, SASEGT. CDR3 sequence: CASSAKYSNQPQHF. The DNA for the CDR3 is TGTGCCAGCAGTGCTAAGTATAGCAATCAGCCCCAGCATTTT.